This T cell receptor (beta chain) was recorded in a study of blood T cell repertoires in COVID-19. The table came from immunoSEQ multiplex PCR; TCRdb's copy has only in-frame clones and leaves some out. Counted here are approximately 240,000 clones, 82% occurring once; the ten biggest clones make up 4.5% to 6%. The germline V gene encodes CDR1 SNHLY and CDR2 FYNNEI. The CDR3 loop spans 12 amino acids. The V end lost 5 bases, the J end lost 8 bases, and 12 bases lay between the germline ends. The sample comprised peripheral blood. The gene calls are TRBV2 and TRBJ1-1, with D maybe TRBD1 (5 bases). The clonotype was recovered from a woman aged 80 or over with active or convalescent COVID-19. CDR3 in DNA: TGTGCCAGCAGTCACAGGAGGGGAGAAGCTTTCTTT. Amino acid sequence: CASSHRRGEAFF.